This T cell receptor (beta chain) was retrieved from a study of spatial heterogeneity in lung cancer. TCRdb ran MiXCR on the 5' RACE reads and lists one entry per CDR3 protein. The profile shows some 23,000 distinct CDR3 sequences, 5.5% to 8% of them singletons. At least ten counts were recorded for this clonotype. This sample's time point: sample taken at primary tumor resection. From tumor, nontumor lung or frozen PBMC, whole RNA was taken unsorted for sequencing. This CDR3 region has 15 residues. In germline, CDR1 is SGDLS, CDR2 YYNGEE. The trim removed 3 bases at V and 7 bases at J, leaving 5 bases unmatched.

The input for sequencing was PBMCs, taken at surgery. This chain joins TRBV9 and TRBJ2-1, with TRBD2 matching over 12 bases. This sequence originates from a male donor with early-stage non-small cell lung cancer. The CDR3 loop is CASSGLAGVPNEQFF. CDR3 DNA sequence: TGTGCCAGCAGCGGACTAGCGGGAGTTCCTAATGAGCAGTTCTTC.